This T cell receptor (beta chain) was identified in a study of T-cell reconstitution after alpha-beta-depleted transplantation in children. Germline V CDR1 and CDR2: MDHEN, SYDVKM. V lost 5 bases to trimming and J lost 0 bases, with 8 bases between them. The CDR3 has 15 residues. Unique molecular identifiers were built into the TCRbeta library. Via MiXCR, TCRdb re-called the PCR reads, giving one row per CDR3 protein. The repertoire holds about 400,000 distinct CDR3 sequences, with roughly 22% as singletons. The sequencing used PBMCs from the stem cell graft donor, collected from the stem cell graft. V usage is TRBV28 and J usage is TRBJ2-6; D is undetermined. This receptor was obtained from a human donor who donated a stem cell graft to a child with acute myeloid leukemia. The chain's CDR3 is CASSPTASGANVLTF. Written as DNA, the CDR3 is TGTGCCAGCAGTCCGACTGCCTCTGGGGCCAACGTCCTGACTTTC.